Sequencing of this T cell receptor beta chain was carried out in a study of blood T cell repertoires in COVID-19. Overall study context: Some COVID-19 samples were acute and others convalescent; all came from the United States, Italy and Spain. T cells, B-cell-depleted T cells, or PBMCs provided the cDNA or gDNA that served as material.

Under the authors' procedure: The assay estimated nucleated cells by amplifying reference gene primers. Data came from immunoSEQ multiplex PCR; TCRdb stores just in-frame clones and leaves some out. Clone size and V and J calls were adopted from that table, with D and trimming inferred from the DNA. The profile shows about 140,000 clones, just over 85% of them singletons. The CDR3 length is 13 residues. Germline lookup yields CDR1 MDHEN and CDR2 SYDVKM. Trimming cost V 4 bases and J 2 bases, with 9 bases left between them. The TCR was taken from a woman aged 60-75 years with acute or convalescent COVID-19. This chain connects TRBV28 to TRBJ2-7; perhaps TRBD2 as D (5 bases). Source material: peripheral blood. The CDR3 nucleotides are TGTGCCAGCAGTTGGAGAGGGCCCTACGAGCAGTACTTC. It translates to CASSWRGPYEQYF.